A single T cell receptor beta chain is shown here with its context. Its antigen is not identified. The immunoSEQ assay was version 4, run in survey mode. Libraries were prepared by immunoSEQ multiplex PCR; TCRdb keeps only in-frame clonotypes and omits some of them. Of 35,000 to 50,000 clones listed, just over 90% are singletons. The data were obtained in a study of persistence of HIV-infected CD4 T cells. Nonspecific anti-CD3/anti-CD28 bead stimulation represents the broad CD4+ T cell repertoire. CD4+ T cells upregulating both CD40 ligand and CD69 were sorted as responding cells. V was pared by 0 bases and J by 6 bases, with 12 bases between. Per the germline V gene, CDR1 is MNHNS and CDR2 is SASEGT. This CDR3 is built from 15 residues.

The sample was CD4+ T cells sorted from PBMCs after approximately 19-hour stimulation, taken from a patient who received antiretroviral therapy. V usage is TRBV6-1 and J usage is TRBJ1-5, with D perhaps matching TRBD1 (5 bases). The TCR was taken from an adult man with HIV who was CMV-seropositive. This CDR3 reads CASSEARGRGQPQHF. In DNA, the CDR3 is TGTGCCAGCAGTGAAGCGAGGGGCCGGGGTCAGCCCCAGCATTTT.